Below, 20 T cell receptor beta chains from the same sample are listed, as sequenced in a study of identifying expanded T cells in peripheral blood. Profiling relied on immunoSEQ multiplex PCR, and the TCRdb table lists in-frame clones only, not all of them. The sample consists of under 150,000 clones, roughly 90% of them appearing once. The sequenced sample consisted of blood. The origin of the receptors is a person aged 18 to 70 in good health.

The V call is TRBV29-1, the J call TRBJ2-2; D call uncertain. Trimming took off 2 bases at V and 9 bases at J, with 7 bases between the two ends. CDR1 is SQVTM, CDR2 ANQGSEA, per germline. This CDR3 region has 11 residues. The CDR3 loop is CSVEKRRELFF. The CDR3 DNA is TGCAGCGTTGAAAAGCGACGGGAGCTGTTTTTT.

The chain uses TRBV7-8 and TRBJ1-1; D gene uncertain. Looked up from germline, CDR1 is SGHVS and CDR2 is FQNEAQ. Deletions cut 5 bases from V and 0 bases from J, with 16 bases between. The CDR3 length is 16 residues. The CDR3 here is CASSRGESMMNTEAFF. In nucleotides, the CDR3 is TGTGCCAGCAGCCGGGGTGAGTCAATGATGAACACTGAAGCTTTCTTT.

The genes are TRBV11-2 and TRBJ1-1, with D unclear. CDR3 length: 15 residues. Trimming took off 1 base at V and 0 bases at J, with 9 bases between the two ends. Per germline, CDR1 SGHAT and CDR2 FQNNGV. Here the CDR3 reads CASSLGVGLNTEAFF. CDR3 coding DNA: TGTGCCAGCAGCTTAGGCGTAGGGCTGAACACTGAAGCTTTCTTT. Drawing the rest from reference TRBV11-2 and TRBJ1-1, the complete variable domain is EAGVAQSPRYKIIEKRQSVAFWCNPISGHATLYWYQQILGQGPKLLIQFQNNGVVDDSQLPKDRFSAERLKGVDSTLKIQPAKLEDSAVYLCASSLGVGLNTEAFFGQGTRLTVV.

The chain uses TRBV15 and TRBJ1-6; D not certain. The CDR3 has 17 residues. The germline CDR1 and CDR2 sequences are LNHNV and YYDKDF (reference sequence). V was cut by 0 bases and J by 10 bases, with 19 bases left in between. The CDR3 nucleotides are TGTGCCACCAGCAGAGATCGGGCACGGGCAGCGGAGTCACCCCTCCACTTT. It encodes CATSRDRARAAESPLHF.

This sequence joins TRBV7-8 and TRBJ2-7; 9 nucleotides line up with TRBD1. In germline, CDR1 is SGHVS, CDR2 FQNEAQ. V trimming: 1 base; J trimming: 6 bases; junction bases outside the gene matches: 1. The CDR3 has 13 residues. The CDR3 DNA reads as TGTGCCAGCAGCTTAGGGGGACAGGGCGAGCAGTACTTC. This translates into CASSLGGQGEQYF.

Points on this clone: One end of the junction is discordant with germline, which a read error may explain. The V call is TRBV6-5, the J call TRBJ2-3; D could derive from TRBD1 or TRBD2 (5 bases each). The CDR3 contains 12 residues. Germline V gives CDR1 MNHEY, CDR2 SVGAGI. As DNA, the CDR3 is TGTGCCAGCAGTTATCGAGGGACCTCAGGGCATTTT. It yields the protein CASSYRGTSGHF.

The CDR3 coding sequence is TGTGCCAGCAGTTTCACTGACCAAGAGACCCAGTACTTC. The encoded protein is CASSFTDQETQYF. The genes are TRBV28 and TRBJ2-5; D call uncertain. Germline V gene sequence: CDR1 MDHEN, CDR2 SYDVKM. Trimming removed 3 bases at V and 0 bases at J, with 5 bases between. The CDR3 has 13 amino acids.

This clone has just a few counts. The chain joins TRBV6-6 to TRBJ2-1; 12 bases are a match to TRBD2. Germline V CDR1 and CDR2: MNHNY, SVGAGI (reference sequence). V dropped 6 bases and J dropped 6; count of bases not matched to a gene: 6. CDR3 length: 15 residues. The CDR3, as DNA: TGTGCCAGCAGCCAACTAGCGGGAGGATTCAATGAGCAGTTCTTC. This translates into CASSQLAGGFNEQFF.

This chain joins TRBV7-6 and TRBJ2-7; 8 nucleotides align to TRBD2. Germline CDR1 reads SGHVS; CDR2 reads FNYEAQ. The CDR3 is 16 amino acids. The V and J ends lost 5 bases and 5 bases, in that order; junction bases with no gene match: 14. The CDR3 nucleotides are TGTGCCAGCAGCCCTACCCAGGGACTAGGGGACGACGAGCAGTACTTC. Its protein is CASSPTQGLGDDEQYF.

CDR3 nucleotide sequence: TGTGCCAGTTGCGGGACTAACTACAATGAGCAGTTCTTC. Translated: CASCGTNYNEQFF. The chain uses TRBV2 and TRBJ2-1, with 7 nucleotides matching TRBD2. V was clipped by 9 bases and J by 3 bases; unmatched bases: 5. This CDR3 region has 13 residues. CDR1 and CDR2 (germline): SNHLY, FYNNEI.

This rearrangement joins TRBV4-3 to TRBJ2-7, with 10 bases aligning to TRBD2. Trimming cost V 1 base and J 6 bases; bases outside gene matches: 6. Germline assignment: CDR1 LGHNA and CDR2 YSLEER. This CDR3 is built from 15 residues. In DNA, the CDR3 is TGCGCCAGCAGCCAAGCTAGCGGGGGCGCTTCCGAGCAGTACTTC. This encodes CASSQASGGASEQYF.

The V and J genes are TRBV12-5 and TRBJ2-1, with D uncertain. V was cut by 5 bases and J by 3 bases, with 5 bases left in between. Germline V CDR1 and CDR2: LGHNT, FRNRAP. This CDR3 spans 12 amino acids. As DNA, the CDR3 is TGTGCTAGTGGTGCTGACTACAATGAGCAGTTCTTC. It translates to CASGADYNEQFF.

The V call is TRBV11-2, the J call TRBJ2-5; D might be TRBD1 (5 bases). The CDR3 loop spans 16 amino acids. Germline CDR1 is SGHAT and CDR2 is FQNNGV. Trimming cost V 5 bases and J 1 base, with 17 bases left between them. The CDR3 region is CASSDSRVGFQETQYF. CDR3 in DNA: TGTGCCAGCAGCGACAGCAGGGTAGGATTCCAAGAGACCCAGTACTTC.

The V and J genes are TRBV19 and TRBJ1-3; D gene uncertain. CDR3 length: 14 residues. Trimming stripped 7 bases from V and 1 base from J, with 11 bases between. Germline V gene sequence: CDR1 LNHDA, CDR2 SQIVND (reference sequence). The CDR3 DNA sequence: TGTGCCAGTAATGGGCCGCTATCTGGAAACACCATATATTTT. It yields the protein CASNGPLSGNTIYF.

V and J are TRBV27 and TRBJ2-1, with 10 bases fitting TRBD2. Germline V gene lookup returns CDR1 MNHEY and CDR2 SMNVEV (reference sequence). The V and J ends lost 5 bases and 5 bases, in that order; junction bases with no gene match: 21. The CDR3 loop spans 20 amino acids. CDR3 amino acids: CASSTWDSWTSGMMNNEQFF. CDR3 nucleotide sequence: TGTGCCAGCAGTACCTGGGACTCCTGGACTAGCGGCATGATGAACAATGAGCAGTTCTTC.

This clone was observed once. The V call is TRBV7-2, the J call TRBJ1-6; D perhaps matches TRBD1 (6 bases). CDR3 length equals 15 residues. V lost 8 bases and J lost 4, with 15 bases in between. In germline, CDR1 is SGHTA, CDR2 FQGNSA. For the CDR3, the DNA is TGTGCCAGCCGCCCGGGGGCTTATTATAATTCACCCCTCCACTTT. Its protein product is CASRPGAYYNSPLHF.

The chain uses TRBV7-9 and TRBJ2-1, with 13 bases that match TRBD2. The ends lost 4 bases at V and 11 bases at J; junction bases unmatched: 5. The CDR3 has 14 amino acids. Per the germline V gene, CDR1 is SEHNR and CDR2 is FQNEAQ (reference sequence). CDR3 protein: CASSSGLAGDKQFF. DNA of the CDR3: TGTGCCAGCAGCTCCGGACTAGCGGGAGACAAGCAGTTCTTC.

This clone was found once. The J gene is TRBJ2-7, the V gene TRBV5-1; TRBD2 might be the D (5 bases). The germline V gene encodes CDR1 SGHRS and CDR2 YFSETQ. CDR3 length: 13 residues. Trimming left V 2 bases short and J 3 bases short, with 9 bases between. CDR3 nucleotides: TGCGCCAGCAGCTTCACAGCGGACTACGAGCAGTACTTC. This translates into CASSFTADYEQYF.

The V and J genes are TRBV7-9 and TRBJ2-1; possibly TRBD1 for D (6 bases). Trimming shortened V by 5 bases and J by 12 bases, and 20 bases separated the two germline ends. Germline V gene sequence: CDR1 SEHNR, CDR2 FQNEAQ (reference sequence). The CDR3 contains 14 residues. CDR3 sequence: CASSRNSQGTPQFF. Written as DNA, the CDR3 is TGTGCCAGCAGCCGGAATTCCCAGGGGACCCCGCAGTTCTTC.

This clone occurred a few times. This sequence joins TRBV28 and TRBJ2-7, with 8 bases lining up with TRBD1. The CDR3 contains 16 residues. Looked up from germline, CDR1 is MDHEN and CDR2 is SYDVKM. V gave up 3 bases and J gave up 1 base; unmatched junction bases: 8. Here the CDR3 DNA reads TGTGCCAGCAGTTTGCTGCTCACAGGGGGTTCCTACGAGCAGTACTTC. Protein sequence: CASSLLLTGGSYEQYF.